This T cell receptor beta chain stems from a study of blood T cells in healthy people across ages. A second PCR, run for roughly 7 to 12 cycles, used a sample-barcoded 5' primer plus a J-beta primer mix. TCRdb independently ran MiXCR on the 5' RACE reads; one entry per CDR3 protein. The sample yields 730,000 or so distinct CDR3 sequences, around 40% seen once. This clonotype was counted a few times. Donors each provided 8 to 10 milliliters of peripheral blood. Each sample yielded at least 5 micrograms of PBMC total RNA. The germline gives CDR1 SGHDN, CDR2 FVKESK. CDR3 length: 15 residues. Deletions cut 0 bases from V and 1 base from J, with 9 bases between.

The sequence was obtained from a woman in her sixties in good health. The V call is TRBV14, the J call TRBJ1-2, with a possible D match to TRBD1 (5 bases). The material sequenced was blood. CDR3: CASSQDQGGNYGYTF. The CDR3 DNA reads as TGTGCCAGCAGCCAAGATCAGGGCGGTAACTATGGCTACACCTTC.